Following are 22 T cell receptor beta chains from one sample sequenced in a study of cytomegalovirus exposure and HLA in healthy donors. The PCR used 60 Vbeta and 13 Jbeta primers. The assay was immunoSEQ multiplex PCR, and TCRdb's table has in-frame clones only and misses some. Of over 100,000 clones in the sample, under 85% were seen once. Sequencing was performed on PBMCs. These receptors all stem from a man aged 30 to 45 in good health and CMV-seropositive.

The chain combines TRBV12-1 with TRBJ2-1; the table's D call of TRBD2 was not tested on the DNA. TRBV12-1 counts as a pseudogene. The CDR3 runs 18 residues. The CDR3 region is CASTRTSGGSSSYNEQFF. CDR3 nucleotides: TGTGCCAGCACCCGGACTAGCGGGGGGTCGAGCTCCTACAATGAGCAGTTCTTC.

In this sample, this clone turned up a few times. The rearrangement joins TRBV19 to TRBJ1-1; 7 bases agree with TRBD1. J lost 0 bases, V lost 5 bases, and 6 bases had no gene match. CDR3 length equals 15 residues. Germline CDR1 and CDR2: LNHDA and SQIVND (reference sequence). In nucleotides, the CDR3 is TGTGCCAGTAGTCCCCGGGACAGTCTGAACACTGAAGCTTTCTTT. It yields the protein CASSPRDSLNTEAFF.

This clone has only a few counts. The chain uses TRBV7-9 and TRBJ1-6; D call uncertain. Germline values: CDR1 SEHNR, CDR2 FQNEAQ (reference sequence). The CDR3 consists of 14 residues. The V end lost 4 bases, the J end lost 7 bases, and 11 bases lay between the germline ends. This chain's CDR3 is CASSSPERNSPLHF. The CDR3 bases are TGTGCCAGCAGCTCACCCGAACGGAATTCACCCCTCCACTTT.

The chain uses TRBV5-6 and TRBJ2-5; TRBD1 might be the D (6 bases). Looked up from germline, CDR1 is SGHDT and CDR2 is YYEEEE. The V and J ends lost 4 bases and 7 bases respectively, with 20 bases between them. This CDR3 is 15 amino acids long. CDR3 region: CASSRYTQGYGTQYF. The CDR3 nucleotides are TGTGCCAGCAGCCGGTATACACAGGGCTACGGGACCCAGTACTTC.

CDR3 region: CASSIPLRGAKNIQYF. Here the CDR3 DNA reads TGTGCCAGTAGTATACCCCTTCGGGGGGCCAAAAACATTCAGTACTTC. The chain carries TRBV19 and TRBJ2-4; D might be TRBD2 (6 bases). The CDR3 totals 16 residues. The germline V gene encodes CDR1 LNHDA and CDR2 SQIVND (reference sequence). V lost 2 bases and J lost 1, with 12 bases in between. The whole variable domain, filled in from reference TRBV19 and TRBJ2-4, reads DGGITQSPKYLFRKEGQNVTLSCEQNLNHDAMYWYRQDPGQGLRLIYYSQIVNDFQKGDIAEGYSVSREKKESFPLTVTSAQKNPTAFYLCASSIPLRGAKNIQYFGAGTRLSVL.

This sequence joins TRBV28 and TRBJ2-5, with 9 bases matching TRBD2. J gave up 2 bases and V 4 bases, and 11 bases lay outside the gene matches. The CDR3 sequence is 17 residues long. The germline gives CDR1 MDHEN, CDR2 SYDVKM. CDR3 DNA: TGTGCCAGCAGTTCGCCAGGACTAGCGACGGAGCAAGAGACCCAGTACTTC. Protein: CASSSPGLATEQETQYF.

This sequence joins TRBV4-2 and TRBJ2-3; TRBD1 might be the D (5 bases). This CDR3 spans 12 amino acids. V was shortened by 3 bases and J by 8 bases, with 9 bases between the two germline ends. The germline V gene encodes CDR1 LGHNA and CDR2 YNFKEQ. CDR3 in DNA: TGTGCCAGCAGCCAGGGGCGGAGTACGCAGTATTTT. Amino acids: CASSQGRSTQYF.

This chain's CDR3 is CASSQDLWNTEAFF. In DNA form, the CDR3 reads TGTGCCAGCAGCCAAGATCTATGGAACACTGAAGCTTTCTTT. The rearrangement joins TRBV4-2 to TRBJ1-1; D is undetermined. Germline V gene sequence: CDR1 LGHNA, CDR2 YNFKEQ. V was clipped by 0 bases and J by 1 base, with 6 bases between them. The CDR3 length is 14 residues.

The CDR3 region is CASSVGQGDHEQYF. The DNA for the CDR3 is TGTGCCAGCAGCGTTGGACAGGGGGACCACGAGCAGTACTTC. The chain carries TRBV9 and TRBJ2-7, with 10 positions matching TRBD1. Trimming took 2 bases from V and 5 from J; bases not matched to a gene: 4. The CDR3 has 14 residues. The germline CDR1 and CDR2 sequences are SGDLS and YYNGEE.

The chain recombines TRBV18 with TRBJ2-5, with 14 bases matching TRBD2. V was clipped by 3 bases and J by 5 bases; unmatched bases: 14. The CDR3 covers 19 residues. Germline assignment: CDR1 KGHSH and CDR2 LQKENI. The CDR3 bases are TGTGCCAGCTCACCGCACGTCGCGACTAGCGGGGGGGCCCCGGAGACCCAGTACTTC. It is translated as CASSPHVATSGGAPETQYF.

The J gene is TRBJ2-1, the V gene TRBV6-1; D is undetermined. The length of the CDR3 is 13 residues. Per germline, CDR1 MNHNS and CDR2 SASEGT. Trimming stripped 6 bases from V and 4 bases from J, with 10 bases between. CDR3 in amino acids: CASSVADYNEQFF. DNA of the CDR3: TGTGCCAGCAGCGTTGCAGATTACAATGAGCAGTTCTTC.

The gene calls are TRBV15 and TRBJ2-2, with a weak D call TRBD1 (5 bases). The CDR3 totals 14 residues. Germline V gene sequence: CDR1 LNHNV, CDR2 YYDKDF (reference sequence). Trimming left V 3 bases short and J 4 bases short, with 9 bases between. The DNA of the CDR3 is TGTGCCACCAGCAGGCCCGACAGCACCGGGGAGCTGTTTTTT. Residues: CATSRPDSTGELFF.

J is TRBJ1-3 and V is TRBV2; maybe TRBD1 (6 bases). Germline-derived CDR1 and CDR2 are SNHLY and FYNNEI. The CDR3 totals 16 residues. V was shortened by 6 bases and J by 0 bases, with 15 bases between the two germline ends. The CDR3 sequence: CASSETGGSSGNTIYF. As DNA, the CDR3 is TGTGCCAGCAGCGAGACAGGTGGAAGCTCTGGAAACACCATATATTTT.

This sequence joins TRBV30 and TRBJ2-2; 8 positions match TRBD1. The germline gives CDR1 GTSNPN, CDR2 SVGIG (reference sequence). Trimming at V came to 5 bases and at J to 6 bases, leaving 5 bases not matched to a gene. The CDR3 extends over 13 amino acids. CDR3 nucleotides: TGTGCCTGGCGGACAGGGAGCGCCGGGGAGCTGTTTTTT. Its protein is CAWRTGSAGELFF. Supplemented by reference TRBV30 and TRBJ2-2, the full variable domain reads SQTIHQWPATLVQPVGSPLSLECTVEGTSNPNLYWYRQAAGRGLQLLFYSVGIGQISSEVPQNLSASRPQDRQFILSSKKLLLSDSGFYLCAWRTGSAGELFFGEGSRLTVL.

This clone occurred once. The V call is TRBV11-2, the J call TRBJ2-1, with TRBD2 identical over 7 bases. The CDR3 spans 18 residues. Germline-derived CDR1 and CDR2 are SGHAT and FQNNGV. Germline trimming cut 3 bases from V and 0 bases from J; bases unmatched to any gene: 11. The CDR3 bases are TGTGCCAGCAGCTTGTCCGGTGGTTGGGGGGGCTCCTACAATGAGCAGTTCTTC. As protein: CASSLSGGWGGSYNEQFF.

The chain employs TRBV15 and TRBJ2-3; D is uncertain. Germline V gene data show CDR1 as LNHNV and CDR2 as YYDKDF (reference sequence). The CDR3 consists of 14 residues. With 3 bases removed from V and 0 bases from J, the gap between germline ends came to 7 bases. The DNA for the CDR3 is TGTGCCACCAGCAGGGAACTAAGCACAGATACGCAGTATTTT. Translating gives CATSRELSTDTQYF.

DNA for the CDR3: TGTGCCTGGAGTGGGAGGGATCGGGAGCAGTTCTTC. This gives the protein CAWSGRDREQFF. The V and J genes are TRBV30 and TRBJ2-1, with D possibly TRBD2 on 6 matching bases. The V and J ends lost 1 base and 10 bases respectively, with 11 bases between them. The CDR3 is made up of 12 amino acids. Per germline, CDR1 GTSNPN and CDR2 SVGIG (reference sequence).

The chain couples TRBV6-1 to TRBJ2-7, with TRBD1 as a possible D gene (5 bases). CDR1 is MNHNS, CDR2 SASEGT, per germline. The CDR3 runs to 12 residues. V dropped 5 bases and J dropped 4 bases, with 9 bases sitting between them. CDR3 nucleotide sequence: TGTGCCAGCAGTCCCGCAGGGTACGAGCAGTACTTC. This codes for CASSPAGYEQYF.

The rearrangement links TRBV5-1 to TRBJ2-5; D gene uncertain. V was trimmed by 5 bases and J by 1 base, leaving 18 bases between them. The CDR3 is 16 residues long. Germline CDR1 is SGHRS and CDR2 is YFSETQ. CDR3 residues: CASSSEIVTGQETQYF. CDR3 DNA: TGCGCCAGCAGTTCGGAAATAGTAACGGGCCAAGAGACCCAGTACTTC.

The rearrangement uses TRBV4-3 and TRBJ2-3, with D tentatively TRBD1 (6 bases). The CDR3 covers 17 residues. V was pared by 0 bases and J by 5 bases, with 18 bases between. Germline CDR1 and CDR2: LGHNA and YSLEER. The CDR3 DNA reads TGCGCCAGCAGCCAAGAACTAGATACAGGGACCAAAGATACGCAGTATTTT. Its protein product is CASSQELDTGTKDTQYF.

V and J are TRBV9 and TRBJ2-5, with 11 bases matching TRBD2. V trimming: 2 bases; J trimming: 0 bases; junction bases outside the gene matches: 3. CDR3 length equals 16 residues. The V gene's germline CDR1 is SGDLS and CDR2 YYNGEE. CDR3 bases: TGTGCCAGCAGCGTCGGTAGCGGGGGGGACCAAGAGACCCAGTACTTC. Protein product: CASSVGSGGDQETQYF.

CDR3 bases: TGTGCCAGCGCGACAGGGAATTGGTACTACACCTTC. Amino acids: CASATGNWYYTF. The chain is built from TRBV6-5 and TRBJ1-2, with TRBD1 identical over 7 bases. The length of the CDR3 is 12 residues. J gave up 10 bases and V 8 bases, and 10 bases lay outside the gene matches. The germline gives CDR1 MNHEY, CDR2 SVGAGI.